Shown below are 11 T cell receptor beta chains from a single sample sequenced in a study of blood T cell repertoires in COVID-19. Assay used: immunoSEQ multiplex PCR; TCRdb lists only in-frame clones, some missing. The sample has about 73,000 clones, approximately 83% seen once. Sample: peripheral blood. These receptors were collected from a woman aged 55-69 years with acute or convalescent COVID-19.

V and J are TRBV29-1 and TRBJ2-4; 7 nucleotides align to TRBD2. The J segment lost 3 bases and the V segment lost 3 bases, leaving 14 bases of the junction unmatched. Germline V gene sequence: CDR1 SQVTM, CDR2 ANQGSEA. The CDR3 runs 17 residues. CDR3 protein: CSVEGWTGGEGKNIQYF. Written as DNA, the CDR3 is TGCAGCGTTGAGGGCTGGACGGGGGGTGAGGGCAAAAACATTCAGTACTTC.

The CDR3 nucleotides are TGTGCCAGCAGCCAAGAGAGGATCTATGGCTACACCTTC. Translation: CASSQERIYGYTF. The rearrangement joins TRBV3-1 (or the pseudogene TRBV3-2) to TRBJ1-2; no firm D call. V lost 0 bases to trimming and J lost 4 bases, with 6 bases between them. The V gene's germline CDR1 is LGHDT and CDR2 YNNKEL (reference sequence). The CDR3 contains 13 residues.

V gene TRBV19 combines with J gene TRBJ2-3, with a weak D call TRBD2 (5 bases). V lost 7 bases and J lost 3, with 26 bases in between. Germline V gene data show CDR1 as LNHDA and CDR2 as SQIVND (reference sequence). CDR3 length: 18 residues. CDR3 sequence: CASTPPRSGGTGTDTQYF. The CDR3, as DNA: TGTGCCAGTACCCCCCCCAGATCGGGCGGAACGGGAACAGATACGCAGTATTTT.

V gene TRBV10-3 combines with J gene TRBJ2-7; TRBD1 agrees at 10 bases. Germline CDR1 reads ENHRY; CDR2 reads SYGVKD. V shed 4 bases and J 7 bases; nucleotides not matched to a gene: 7. This CDR3 spans 14 amino acids. CDR3 DNA sequence: TGTGCCATCAGTGGGGACAGGGGTCCGGAGGAGCAGTACTTC. Protein: CAISGDRGPEEQYF.

The rearrangement uses TRBV19 and TRBJ1-3; the D is unclear. The CDR3 consists of 13 residues. CDR1 and CDR2 (germline): LNHDA, SQIVND (reference sequence). Trimming shortened V by 4 bases and J by 1 base, and 5 bases separated the two germline ends. CDR3 loop: CASSSESGNTIYF. DNA for the CDR3: TGTGCCAGTAGTAGCGAGTCTGGAAACACCATATATTTT.

The chain uses TRBV4-2 and TRBJ2-1; TRBD2 matches 13 bases. CDR1 and CDR2 (germline): LGHNA, YNFKEQ. After removal of 1 base from V and 5 bases from J, the junction contained 5 bases not matched to a gene. CDR3 size: 17 residues. CDR3 amino acids: CASSQGLTSGGDNEQFF. CDR3 nucleotides: TGTGCCAGCAGCCAAGGCCTAACTAGCGGGGGGGACAATGAGCAGTTCTTC.

The V call is TRBV3-1 (or the pseudogene TRBV3-2), the J call TRBJ1-3, with unresolved D. V shed 0 bases and J shed 0 bases, with 12 bases lying between them. Germline V gene lookup returns CDR1 LGHDT and CDR2 YNNKEL (reference sequence). This CDR3 is built from 17 residues. CDR3 nucleotide sequence: TGTGCCAGCAGCCAAGACGTTGGGCTATTCTCTGGAAACACCATATATTTT. It codes for CASSQDVGLFSGNTIYF.

This clone was seen a single time. The CDR3 DNA sequence: TGTGCCAGCAGTGGGTCAGGGGCGTATAGCAATCAGCCCCAGCATTTT. Translation: CASSGSGAYSNQPQHF. The chain recombines TRBV6-1 with TRBJ1-5; the D gene is possibly TRBD1 (6 bases). In germline, CDR1 is MNHNS, CDR2 SASEGT. The CDR3 contains 16 residues. Trimming removed 4 bases from V and 0 bases from J, with 13 bases in between.

The V call is TRBV5-6, the J call TRBJ2-3; D gene uncertain. V was clipped by 0 bases and J by 7 bases, with 6 bases between them. The CDR3 spans 12 residues. Germline loops: CDR1 SGHDT, CDR2 YYEEEE. CDR3 bases: TGTGCCAGCAGCTTGGACAGAAATACGCAGTATTTT. It translates to CASSLDRNTQYF.

This chain joins TRBV18 and TRBJ1-2; D is uncertain. Germline CDR1 KGHSH, CDR2 LQKENI. The CDR3 has 14 residues. V lost 3 bases and J lost 5, with 13 bases in between. This CDR3 is CASSPEERAYGYTF. The CDR3 DNA reads TGTGCCAGCTCACCCGAGGAGCGGGCTTATGGCTACACCTTC.

The rearrangement links TRBV28 to TRBJ1-2; the D gene is possibly TRBD1 (5 bases). Trimming took off 7 bases at V and 8 bases at J, with 11 bases between the two ends. Germline CDR1 MDHEN, CDR2 SYDVKM. CDR3 size: 11 residues. The DNA for the CDR3 is TGTGCCAGCAAAGGGGCGGGAGGCTACACCTTC. Translating gives CASKGAGGYTF.